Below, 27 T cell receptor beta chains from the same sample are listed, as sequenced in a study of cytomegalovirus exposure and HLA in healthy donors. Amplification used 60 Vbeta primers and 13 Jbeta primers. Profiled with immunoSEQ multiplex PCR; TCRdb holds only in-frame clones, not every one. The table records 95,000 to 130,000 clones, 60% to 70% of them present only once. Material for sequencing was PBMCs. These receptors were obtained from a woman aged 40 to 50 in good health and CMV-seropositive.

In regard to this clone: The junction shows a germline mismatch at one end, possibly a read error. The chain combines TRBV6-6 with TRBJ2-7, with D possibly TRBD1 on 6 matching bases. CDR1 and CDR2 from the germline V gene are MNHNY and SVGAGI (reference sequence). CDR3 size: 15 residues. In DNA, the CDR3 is TGTGCCAGCAGTTACCTGGGGGCAAGATCCTCCGAGCAGTACTTC. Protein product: CASSYLGARSSEQYF.

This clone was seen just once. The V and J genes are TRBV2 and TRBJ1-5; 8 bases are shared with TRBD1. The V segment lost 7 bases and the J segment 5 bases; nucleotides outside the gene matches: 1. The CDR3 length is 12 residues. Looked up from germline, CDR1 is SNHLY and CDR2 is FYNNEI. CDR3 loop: CASKQGDQPQHF. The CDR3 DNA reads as TGTGCCAGCAAACAGGGGGATCAGCCCCAGCATTTT.

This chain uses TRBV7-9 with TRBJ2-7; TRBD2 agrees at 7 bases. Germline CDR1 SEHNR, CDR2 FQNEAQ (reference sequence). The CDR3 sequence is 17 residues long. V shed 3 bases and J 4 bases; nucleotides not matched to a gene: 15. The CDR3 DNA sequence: TGTGCCAGCAGCTTTCCAAAAGGACTAGTGATAGGATACGAGCAGTACTTC. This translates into CASSFPKGLVIGYEQYF.

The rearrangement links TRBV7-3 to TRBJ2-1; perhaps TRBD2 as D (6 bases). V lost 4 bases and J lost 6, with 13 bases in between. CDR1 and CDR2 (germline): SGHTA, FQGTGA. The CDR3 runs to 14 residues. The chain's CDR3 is CASSSTGTSNEQFF. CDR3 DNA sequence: TGTGCCAGCAGCTCAACCGGGACTTCCAATGAGCAGTTCTTC. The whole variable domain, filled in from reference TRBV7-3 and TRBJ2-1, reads GAGVSQTPSNKVTEKGKYVELRCDPISGHTALYWYRQSLGQGPEFLIYFQGTGAADDSGLPNDRFFAVRPEGSVSTLKIQRTERGDSAVYLCASSSTGTSNEQFFGPGTRLTVL.

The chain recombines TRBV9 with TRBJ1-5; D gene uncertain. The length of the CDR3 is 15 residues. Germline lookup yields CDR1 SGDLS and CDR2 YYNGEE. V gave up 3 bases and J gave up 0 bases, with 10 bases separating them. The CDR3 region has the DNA TGTGCCAGCAGCGCAGACATCAATAGCAATCAGCCCCAGCATTTT. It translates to CASSADINSNQPQHF.

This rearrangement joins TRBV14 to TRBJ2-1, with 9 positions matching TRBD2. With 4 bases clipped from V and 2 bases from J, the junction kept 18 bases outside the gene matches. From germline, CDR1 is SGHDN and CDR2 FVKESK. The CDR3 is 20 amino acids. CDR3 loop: CASSRRLAEPLGRAYNEQFF. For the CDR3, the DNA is TGTGCCAGCAGCCGAAGACTAGCGGAGCCGCTGGGCCGGGCCTACAATGAGCAGTTCTTC.

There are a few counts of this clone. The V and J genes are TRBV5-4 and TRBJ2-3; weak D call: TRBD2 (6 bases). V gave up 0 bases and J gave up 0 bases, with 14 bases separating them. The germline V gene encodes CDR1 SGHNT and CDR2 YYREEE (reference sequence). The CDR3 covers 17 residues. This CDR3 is CASSLETRLTSTDTQYF. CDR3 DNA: TGTGCCAGCAGCTTGGAGACTAGGTTGACTAGCACAGATACGCAGTATTTT.

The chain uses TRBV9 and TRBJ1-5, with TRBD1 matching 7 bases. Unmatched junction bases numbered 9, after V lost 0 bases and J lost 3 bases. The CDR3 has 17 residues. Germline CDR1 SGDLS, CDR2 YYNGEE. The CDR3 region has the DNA TGTGCCAGCAGCGTAGGCGCCCAGGGGGGCCCCAATCAGCCCCAGCATTTT. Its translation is CASSVGAQGGPNQPQHF. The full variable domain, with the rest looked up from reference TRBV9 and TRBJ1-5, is DSGVTQTPKHLITATGQRVTLRCSPRSGDLSVYWYQQSLDQGLQFLIQYYNGEERAKGNILERFSAQQFPDLHSELNLSSLELGDSALYFCASSVGAQGGPNQPQHFGDGTRLSIL.

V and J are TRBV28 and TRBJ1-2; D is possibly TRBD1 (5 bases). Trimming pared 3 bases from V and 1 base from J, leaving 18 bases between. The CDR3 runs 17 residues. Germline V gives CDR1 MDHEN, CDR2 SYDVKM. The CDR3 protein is CASSFLGLGRSNYGYTF. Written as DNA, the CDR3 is TGTGCCAGCAGTTTTCTGGGGCTGGGGCGTAGTAACTATGGCTACACCTTC.

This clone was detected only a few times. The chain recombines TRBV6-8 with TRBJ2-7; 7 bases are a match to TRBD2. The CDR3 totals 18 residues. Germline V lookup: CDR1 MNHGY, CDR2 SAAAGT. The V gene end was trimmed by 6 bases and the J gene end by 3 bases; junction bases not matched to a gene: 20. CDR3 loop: CASSWREGTGTMCYEQYF. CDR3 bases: TGTGCCAGCAGCTGGAGAGAGGGGACCGGGACTATGTGCTACGAGCAGTACTTC.

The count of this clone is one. As DNA, the CDR3 is TGTGCCAGTAGTATCCCTCTTACGTCCAGGGCGCCCGGCTATGGCTACACCTTC. This codes for CASSIPLTSRAPGYGYTF. This sequence joins TRBV19 and TRBJ1-2; the D gene is possibly TRBD1 (5 bases). Deletions cut 3 bases from V and 4 bases from J, with 24 bases between. The CDR3 runs to 18 residues. CDR1 and CDR2 from the germline V gene are LNHDA and SQIVND (reference sequence).

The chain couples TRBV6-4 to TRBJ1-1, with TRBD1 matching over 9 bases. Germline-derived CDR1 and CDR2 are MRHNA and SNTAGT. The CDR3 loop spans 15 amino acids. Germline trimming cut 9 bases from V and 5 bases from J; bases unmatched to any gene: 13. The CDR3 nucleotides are TGTGCCAGGGGCCAACCACAGGGGGCGGGAACTGAAGCTTTCTTT. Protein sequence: CARGQPQGAGTEAFF.

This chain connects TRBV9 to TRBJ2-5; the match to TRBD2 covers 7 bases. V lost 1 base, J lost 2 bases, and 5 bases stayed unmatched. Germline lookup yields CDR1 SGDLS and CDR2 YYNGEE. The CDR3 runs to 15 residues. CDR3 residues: CASSVLAELQETQYF. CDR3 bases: TGTGCCAGCAGCGTACTAGCGGAGTTACAAGAGACCCAGTACTTC.

This CDR3 is CASSFDPTGLNTEAFF. DNA of the CDR3: TGTGCCAGCAGCTTCGATCCAACAGGGCTAAACACTGAAGCTTTCTTT. The chain combines TRBV7-9 with TRBJ1-1; TRBD1 might be the D (6 bases). V was trimmed by 3 bases and J by 2 bases, leaving 16 bases between them. Germline V gives CDR1 SEHNR, CDR2 FQNEAQ (reference sequence). This CDR3 has 16 amino acids.

CDR3 region: CASSPGLARGNEQFF. The CDR3 nucleotides are TGTGCCAGCAGCCCCGGACTAGCTAGGGGCAATGAGCAGTTCTTC. V is TRBV6-5 and J is TRBJ2-1; 8 nucleotides line up with TRBD2. Germline CDR1 MNHEY, CDR2 SVGAGI. This CDR3 spans 15 amino acids. Trimming took 6 bases from V and 6 from J; bases not matched to a gene: 10.

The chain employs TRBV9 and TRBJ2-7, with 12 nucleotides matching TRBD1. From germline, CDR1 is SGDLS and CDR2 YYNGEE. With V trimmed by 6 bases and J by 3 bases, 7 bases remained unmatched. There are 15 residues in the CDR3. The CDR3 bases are TGTGCCAGCACCCCGGGGACAGGGGGCTTCTACGAGCAGTACTTC. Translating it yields CASTPGTGGFYEQYF. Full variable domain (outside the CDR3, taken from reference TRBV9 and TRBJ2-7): DSGVTQTPKHLITATGQRVTLRCSPRSGDLSVYWYQQSLDQGLQFLIQYYNGEERAKGNILERFSAQQFPDLHSELNLSSLELGDSALYFCASTPGTGGFYEQYFGPGTRLTVT.

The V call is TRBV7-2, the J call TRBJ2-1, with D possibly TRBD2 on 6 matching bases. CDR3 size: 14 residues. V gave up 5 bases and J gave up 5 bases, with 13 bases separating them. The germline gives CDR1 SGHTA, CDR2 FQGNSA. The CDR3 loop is CASSPWTINNEQFF. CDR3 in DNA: TGTGCCAGCAGCCCGTGGACTATCAACAATGAGCAGTTCTTC. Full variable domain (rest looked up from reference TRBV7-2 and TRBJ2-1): GAGVSQSPSNKVTEKGKDVELRCDPISGHTALYWYRQSLGQGLEFLIYFQGNSAPDKSGLPSDRFSAERTGGSVSTLTIQRTQQEDSAVYLCASSPWTINNEQFFGPGTRLTVL.

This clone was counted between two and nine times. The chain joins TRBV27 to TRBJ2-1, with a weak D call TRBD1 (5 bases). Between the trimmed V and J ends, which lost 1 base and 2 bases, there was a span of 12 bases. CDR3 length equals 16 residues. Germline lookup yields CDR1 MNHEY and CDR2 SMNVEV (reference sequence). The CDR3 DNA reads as TGTGCCAGCAGTTTATTCCCCAGGGTCACCTACAATGAGCAGTTCTTC. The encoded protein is CASSLFPRVTYNEQFF.

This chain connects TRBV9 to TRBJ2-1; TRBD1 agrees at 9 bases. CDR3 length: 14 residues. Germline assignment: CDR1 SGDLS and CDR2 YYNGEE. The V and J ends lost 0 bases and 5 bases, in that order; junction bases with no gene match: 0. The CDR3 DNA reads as TGTGCCAGCAGCGTAGGGGACAGGGACAATGAGCAGTTCTTC. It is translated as CASSVGDRDNEQFF.

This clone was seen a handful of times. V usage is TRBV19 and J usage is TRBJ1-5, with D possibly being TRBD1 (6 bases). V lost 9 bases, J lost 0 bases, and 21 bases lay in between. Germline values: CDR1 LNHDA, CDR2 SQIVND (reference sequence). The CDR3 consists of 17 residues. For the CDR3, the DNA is TGTGCCAGCATAGGACAGATTTTTGCTGATAGCAATCAGCCCCAGCATTTT. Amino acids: CASIGQIFADSNQPQHF.

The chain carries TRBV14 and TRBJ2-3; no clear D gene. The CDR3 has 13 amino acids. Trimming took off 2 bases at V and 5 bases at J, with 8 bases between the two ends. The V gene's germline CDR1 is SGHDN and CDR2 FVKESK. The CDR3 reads CASSQNSGDTQYF. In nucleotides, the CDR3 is TGTGCCAGCAGCCAAAACTCGGGAGATACGCAGTATTTT.

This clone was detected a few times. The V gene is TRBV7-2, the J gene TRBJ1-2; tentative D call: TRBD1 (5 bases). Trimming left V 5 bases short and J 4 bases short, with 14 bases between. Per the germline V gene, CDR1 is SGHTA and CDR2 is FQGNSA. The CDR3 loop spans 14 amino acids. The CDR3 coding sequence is TGTGCCAGCAGCGCCTGGCAGGGTATCTATGGCTACACCTTC. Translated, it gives CASSAWQGIYGYTF.

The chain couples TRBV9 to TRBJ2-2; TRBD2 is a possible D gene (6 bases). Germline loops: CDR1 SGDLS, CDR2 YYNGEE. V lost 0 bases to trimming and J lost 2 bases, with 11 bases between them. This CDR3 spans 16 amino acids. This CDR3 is CASSVVGGTNTGELFF. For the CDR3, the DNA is TGTGCCAGCAGCGTAGTAGGAGGGACTAACACCGGGGAGCTGTTTTTT.

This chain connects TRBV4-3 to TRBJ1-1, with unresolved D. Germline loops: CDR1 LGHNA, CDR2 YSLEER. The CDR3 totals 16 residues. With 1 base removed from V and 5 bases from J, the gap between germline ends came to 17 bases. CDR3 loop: CASSQGYFVGGTEAFF. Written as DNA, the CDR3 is TGCGCCAGCAGCCAAGGATACTTTGTGGGAGGGACTGAAGCTTTCTTT.

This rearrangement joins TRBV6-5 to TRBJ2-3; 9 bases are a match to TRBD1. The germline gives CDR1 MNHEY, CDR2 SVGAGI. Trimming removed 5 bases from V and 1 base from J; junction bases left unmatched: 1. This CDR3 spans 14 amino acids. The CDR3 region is CASSTGGGTDTQYF. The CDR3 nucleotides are TGTGCCAGCAGTACAGGGGGCGGCACAGATACGCAGTATTTT.

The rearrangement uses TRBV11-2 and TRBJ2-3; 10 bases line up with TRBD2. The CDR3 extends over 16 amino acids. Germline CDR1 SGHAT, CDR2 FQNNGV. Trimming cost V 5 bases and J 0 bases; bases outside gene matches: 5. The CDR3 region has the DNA TGTGCCAGCAGCATACAACTAGCGGGAAGCACAGATACGCAGTATTTT. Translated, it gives CASSIQLAGSTDTQYF.

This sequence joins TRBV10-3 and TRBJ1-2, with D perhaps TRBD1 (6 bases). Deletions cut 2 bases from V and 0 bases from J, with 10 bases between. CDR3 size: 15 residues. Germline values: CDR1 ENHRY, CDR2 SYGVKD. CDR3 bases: TGTGCCATCAGTGAGGGACAGCAAGCTAACTATGGCTACACCTTC. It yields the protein CAISEGQQANYGYTF.